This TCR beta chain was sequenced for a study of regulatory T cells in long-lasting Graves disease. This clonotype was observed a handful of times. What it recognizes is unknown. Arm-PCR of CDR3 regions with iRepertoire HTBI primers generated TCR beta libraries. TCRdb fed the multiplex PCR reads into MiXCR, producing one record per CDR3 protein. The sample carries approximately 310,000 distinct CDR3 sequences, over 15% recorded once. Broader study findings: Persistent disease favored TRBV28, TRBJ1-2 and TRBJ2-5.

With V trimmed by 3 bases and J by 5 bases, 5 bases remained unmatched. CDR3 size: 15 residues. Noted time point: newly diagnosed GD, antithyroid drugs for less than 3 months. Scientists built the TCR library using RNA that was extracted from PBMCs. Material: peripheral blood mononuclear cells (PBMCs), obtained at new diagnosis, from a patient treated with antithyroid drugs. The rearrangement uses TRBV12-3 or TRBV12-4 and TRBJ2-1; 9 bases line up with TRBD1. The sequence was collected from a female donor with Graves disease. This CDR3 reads CASSLDRGRHNEQFF. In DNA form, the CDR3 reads TGTGCCAGCAGTTTGGACAGGGGTCGCCACAATGAGCAGTTCTTC.